This T cell receptor (beta chain) is from a study of Graves' ophthalmopathy and Graves' hyperthyroidism. Overall study context: The authors collected peripheral blood at initial diagnosis, before any treatment.

A remark on this clonotype: Its antigen is undetermined.

As the template, RNA transcripts were used to amplify TCR beta CDR3 regions. First-round RT-PCR relied on HTBI primers, and a second-round multiplex PCR came next. TCRdb processed the multiplex PCR reads anew with MiXCR; each CDR3 protein has one entry. The data show 650,000 to 900,000 distinct CDR3 sequences, about 44% seen once. This CDR3 is 16 amino acids long. The V and J ends lost 1 base and 6 bases, in that order; junction bases with no gene match: 11. Germline values: CDR1 SQVTM, CDR2 ANQGSEA. Study results and limitations: Predictions made by the model for ophthalmopathy progression reached 70.59% sensitivity and about 72% specificity. Most clonotypes expanded in thyroid above 0.001 frequency were present in blood too.

V is TRBV29-1 and J is TRBJ2-1; 8 positions match TRBD1. What was sequenced was peripheral blood. The clonotype originates from an adult man with Graves' ophthalmopathy. The CDR3 sequence: CSVEGAMGQVVNEQFF. The CDR3 nucleotides are TGCAGCGTTGAAGGAGCGATGGGACAGGTTGTCAATGAGCAGTTCTTC.